This T cell receptor beta chain was identified during a study of cytomegalovirus exposure and HLA in healthy donors. Study in general: Of the donors genotyped, several hundred in all, around 76% fell in the Caucasian-associated ancestry cluster.

Overall study findings and caveats: Presence/absence analyses assumed roughly uniform sequencing depth across donors. A reported reduction in N-insertions relative to the roughly 710-donor mean was seen in an Asian-associated ancestry cluster in a later analysis. The study carried out a later analysis of TCR beta sequences. It associated some 15,000 of them with specific HLA alleles at a false discovery rate of 0.05.

For this clone: Its matching antigen is unknown.

PCR involved 60 Vbeta and 13 Jbeta primers. Some clones are missing from TCRdb's copy, which holds only in-frame ones; the method was immunoSEQ multiplex PCR. The sample lists about 140,000 clones, more than 75% occurring once. V lost 2 bases, J lost 1 base, and 4 bases stayed unmatched. The CDR3 totals 15 residues. Germline lookup yields CDR1 ENHRY and CDR2 SYGVKD. The chain employs TRBV10-3 and TRBJ2-7; 8 bases align to TRBD2. Specimen: PBMCs. This TCR was recovered from a male donor in good health and CMV-seronegative. The CDR3 reads CAISERGGRSYEQYF. The CDR3 coding sequence is TGTGCCATCAGTGAGCGGGGGGGAAGGTCCTACGAGCAGTACTTC.